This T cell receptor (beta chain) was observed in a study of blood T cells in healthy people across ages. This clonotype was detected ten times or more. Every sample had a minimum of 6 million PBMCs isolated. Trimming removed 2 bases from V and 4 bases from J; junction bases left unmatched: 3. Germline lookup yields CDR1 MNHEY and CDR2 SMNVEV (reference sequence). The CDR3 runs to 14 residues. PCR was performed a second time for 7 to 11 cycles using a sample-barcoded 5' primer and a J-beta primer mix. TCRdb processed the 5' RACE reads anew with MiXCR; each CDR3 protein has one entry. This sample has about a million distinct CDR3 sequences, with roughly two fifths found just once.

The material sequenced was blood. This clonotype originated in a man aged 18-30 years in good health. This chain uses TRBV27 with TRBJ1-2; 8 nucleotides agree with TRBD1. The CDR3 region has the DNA TGTGCCAGCAGTTTAAAAACAGGGGGCTATGGCTACACCTTC. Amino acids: CASSLKTGGYGYTF.